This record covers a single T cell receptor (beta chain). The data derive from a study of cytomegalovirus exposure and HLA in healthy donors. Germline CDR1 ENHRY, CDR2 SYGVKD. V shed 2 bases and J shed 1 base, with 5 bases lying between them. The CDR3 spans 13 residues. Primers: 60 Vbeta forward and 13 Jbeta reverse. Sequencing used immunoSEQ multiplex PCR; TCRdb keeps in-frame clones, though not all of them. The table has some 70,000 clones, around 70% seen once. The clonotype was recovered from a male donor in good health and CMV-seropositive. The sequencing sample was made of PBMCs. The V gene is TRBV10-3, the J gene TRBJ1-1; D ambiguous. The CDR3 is CAISERQNTEAFF. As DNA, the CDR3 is TGTGCCATCAGTGAGAGACAGAACACTGAAGCTTTCTTT.